This is a list of T cell receptor beta chains from one sample in a study of shared clonotypes between healthy human individuals. TCRdb's table, derived via immunoSEQ multiplex PCR, lists solely in-frame clones and lacks some. The top ten hold 0.06% of the sample, which has about 530,000 clones, 90% to 96% seen once. Sequenced: naive CD4+ T cells sorted from blood. The receptors here all came from a woman aged 30 to 39 in good health. The CDR3 runs from the conserved cysteine through the conserved F or W. D genes are given only for firm matches. The size field is filled for only some rows; it gives once, few, many or a size class.

D gene | J gene | clone size | V gene | CDR3 DNA | CDR3 protein
. | TRBJ2-7 | . | TRBV18 | TGTGCCAGCTCACCGGTTTCCGGTTCCTACGAGCAGTACTTC | CASSPVSGSYEQYF
. | TRBJ2-7 | . | TRBV7-9 | TGTGCCAGCAGCCACCTCCGGGACGGTATCTACGAGCAGTACTTC | CASSHLRDGIYEQYF
TRBD1 | TRBJ2-2 | . | TRBV28 | TGTGCCAGCAGTTTATTAGGACAGGGTTTTGGCGGGGAGCTGTTTTTT | CASSLLGQGFGGELFF
. | TRBJ2-4 | . | TRBV29-1 | TGCAGCGTTGCAGGAAGACTCGAAAACATTCAGTACTTC | CSVAGRLENIQYF
. | TRBJ2-7 | . | TRBV29-1 | TGCAGCGTCAACCGGGACGGTTCTAATTACGAGCAGTACTTC | CSVNRDGSNYEQYF
. | TRBJ1-2 | . | TRBV6-1 | TGTGCCAGGAAAGCCAAAACCGACTATGGCTACACCTTC | CARKAKTDYGYTF
TRBD2 | TRBJ2-1 | . | TRBV2 | TGTGCCAGCAGTGCCCCGGGACTAGCGGGGTCCTACAATGAGCAGTTCTTC | CASSAPGLAGSYNEQFF
. | TRBJ2-7 | . | TRBV7-2 | TGTGCCAGCAGCTTAGATGATTTCGGATACGAGCAGTACTTC | CASSLDDFGYEQYF
. | TRBJ2-7 | . | TRBV7-9 | TGTGCCAGCAGCTTAGTGGCTTCTGGAGGGTACGAGCAGTACTTC | CASSLVASGGYEQYF
. | TRBJ2-7 | . | TRBV5-1 | TGCGCCAGCAGCTTGGTCGGTGACTACGAGCAGTACTTC | CASSLVGDYEQYF
TRBD2 | TRBJ2-1 | once | TRBV29-1 | TGCAGCGACAACAGCGGGACTCGTGAGCAGTTCTTC | CSDNSGTREQFF
. | TRBJ1-3 | . | TRBV6-6 | TGTGCCAGCAGTTACGGCGAAGGGTTCTCTGGAAACACCATATATTTT | CASSYGEGFSGNTIYF
TRBD1 | TRBJ2-1 | . | TRBV18 | TGTGCCAGCTCACGAGTTAAAGGACAGGGGCTTGCTGAGCAGTTCTTC | CASSRVKGQGLAEQFF
. | TRBJ2-7 | . | TRBV29-1 | TGCAGCGGTGAACCGGGACGTCGATTCTACGAGCAGTACTTC | CSGEPGRRFYEQYF
. | TRBJ2-1 | . | TRBV19 | TGTGCCAGTAGTCCAGGAACCTGGAGTGAGCAGTTCTTC | CASSPGTWSEQFF
. | TRBJ2-1 | . | TRBV9 | TGTGCCAGCAGCAGGGGACATCCCGGCTCCTACAATGAGCAGTTCTTC | CASSRGHPGSYNEQFF
. | TRBJ1-5 | . | TRBV5-1 | TGCGCCAGCAGCCGAGGGGAGGGAGGGCAGCCCCAGCATTTT | CASSRGEGGQPQHF
. | TRBJ2-2 | . | TRBV7-2 | TGTGCCAGCAGATCCGGGGCGTTCGCGAACACCGGGGAGCTGTTTTTT | CASRSGAFANTGELFF
TRBD1 | TRBJ2-7 | . | TRBV7-3 | TGTGCCAGCAGCCGAGGCGGGACAGGGGCCTACGAGCAGTACTTC | CASSRGGTGAYEQYF
TRBD1 | TRBJ2-5 | . | TRBV6-1 | TGTGCCAGCAGTGGAACAGGGGGGTACCAAGAGACCCAGTACTTC | CASSGTGGYQETQYF
. | TRBJ1-1 | . | TRBV28 | TGTGCCAGCAGTTTAGAGGTTACTGAAGCTTTCTTT | CASSLEVTEAFF
TRBD1 | TRBJ1-2 | . | TRBV20-1 | TGCAGTGCTAGGGACAGGACAGTCCACTTC | CSARDRTVHF
. | TRBJ1-6 | . | TRBV19 | TGTGCCAGTAGTCCTCCAGGGGTGGGGAATTCACCCCTCCACTTT | CASSPPGVGNSPLHF
. | TRBJ1-1 | . | TRBV6-5 | TGTGCCAGCAGTTATCGAACGGGACTTATGAACACTGAAGCTTTCTTT | CASSYRTGLMNTEAFF
. | TRBJ1-1 | . | TRBV18 | TGTGCCAGCTCACCGTCCAGGGGTGAAGCTTTCTTT | CASSPSRGEAFF
. | TRBJ2-7 | . | TRBV5-4 | TGTGCCAGCAGCTTGGCGGGAACATACGAGCAGTACTTC | CASSLAGTYEQYF
. | TRBJ1-2 | . | TRBV7-9 | TGTGCCAGCAGCTTGCTAAGCCCTTCAGTCGGGGGCTACACCTTC | CASSLLSPSVGGYTF
. | TRBJ2-7 | . | TRBV5-4 | TGTGCCAGCACGGGGACGCCGGATTCCTACGAGCAGTACTTC | CASTGTPDSYEQYF
TRBD1 | TRBJ1-6 | . | TRBV25-1 | TGTGCCAGCAGTGAAAGACAGGGTTTTTCACCCCTCCACTTT | CASSERQGFSPLHF
. | TRBJ2-1 | . | TRBV10-1 | TGCGCCAGCAGTGAGGTCCGGGACTCCTACAATGAGCAGTTCTTC | CASSEVRDSYNEQFF
. | TRBJ2-7 | . | TRBV19 | TGTGCCAGTAGTATTAACAGGGCCCCCTACGAGCAGTACTTC | CASSINRAPYEQYF
. | TRBJ2-7 | . | TRBV28 | TGTGCCATCAGAGCCGGGACCGACCGCTACGAGCAGTACTTC | CAIRAGTDRYEQYF
TRBD2 | TRBJ2-7 | . | TRBV28 | TGTGCCAGCAGTACCACTAGCGGTAGCTCCTACGAGCAGTACTTC | CASSTTSGSSYEQYF
. | TRBJ1-2 | . | TRBV6-5 | TGTGCCAGCAGGCCCGAGGGGGGGCGCGTCTATGGCTACACCTTC | CASRPEGGRVYGYTF
. | TRBJ2-1 | . | TRBV15 | TGTGCCACCAGCAGTACAGGGGCGGGGTACAATGAGCAGTTCTTC | CATSSTGAGYNEQFF
TRBD2 | TRBJ2-2 | . | TRBV6-1 | TGTGCCAGCCAGCGGGAGCGGCAGACCGGGGAGCTGTTTTTT | CASQRERQTGELFF
. | TRBJ1-1 | . | TRBV4-1 | TGCGCCAGCAGCCACCAACAGGGCGATGAAGCTTTCTTT | CASSHQQGDEAFF
TRBD1 | TRBJ2-7 | . | TRBV5-1 | TGCGCCAGCAGCACCAGGGGGATTACCTACGAGCAGTACTTC | CASSTRGITYEQYF
. | TRBJ1-1 | . | TRBV10-2 | TGCGCCAGCAGCGAAGCAGGGGTTCCTGAAGCTTTCTTT | CASSEAGVPEAFF
. | TRBJ2-7 | once | TRBV6-1 | TGTGCCAGCAGTGACAGCTACGAGCAGTACTTC | CASSDSYEQYF
. | TRBJ1-1 | . | TRBV30 | TGTGCCTGGAGCGACGGGGAGGCTGACACTGAAGCTTTCTTT | CAWSDGEADTEAFF
. | TRBJ2-1 | . | TRBV5-6 | TGTGCCAGCAGCTTGTTACAGAATGAGCAGTTCTTC | CASSLLQNEQFF
. | TRBJ1-2 | . | TRBV2 | TGTGCCAGCAGTGATGAGGACAGCTATGGCTACACCTTC | CASSDEDSYGYTF
TRBD2 | TRBJ2-3 | . | TRBV5-8 | TGTGCCAGCAGCGGGAGGGCCACAGATACGCAGTATTTT | CASSGRATDTQYF
. | TRBJ2-7 | . | TRBV28 | TGTGCCAGCAGTCCCCCCGGAGAGCGGACCTCCTACGAGCAGTACTTC | CASSPPGERTSYEQYF
TRBD1 | TRBJ1-4 | . | TRBV5-4 | TGTGCCAGCAGCCATGGACAGGGGGGCCGTAATGAAAAACTGTTTTTT | CASSHGQGGRNEKLFF
TRBD2 | TRBJ2-1 | once | TRBV28 | TGTGCCAGCAGTCCAGGGACTAGCGGGCTTAATGAGCAGTTCTTC | CASSPGTSGLNEQFF
. | TRBJ1-5 | . | TRBV27 | TGTGCCAGCAGTTTATTGGGTAGTCAGCCCCAGCATTTT | CASSLLGSQPQHF
. | TRBJ1-4 | . | TRBV7-9 | TGTGCCAGCAACCAAAACGGGGCCCCTAATGAAAAACTGTTTTTT | CASNQNGAPNEKLFF
. | TRBJ2-1 | . | TRBV5-4 | TGTGCCAGCAGTGCGGGTCCCACAAACAATGAGCAGTTCTTC | CASSAGPTNNEQFF
. | TRBJ2-7 | . | TRBV21-1 | TGTGCCAGCAGCAAAAGGGGGATCCCTTCCATACCCTACGAGCAGTACTTC | CASSKRGIPSIPYEQYF
TRBD1 | TRBJ2-7 | once | TRBV6-5 | TGTGCCAGCAGTTACGCCAAACAGGGGGCCTACGAGCAGTACTTC | CASSYAKQGAYEQYF